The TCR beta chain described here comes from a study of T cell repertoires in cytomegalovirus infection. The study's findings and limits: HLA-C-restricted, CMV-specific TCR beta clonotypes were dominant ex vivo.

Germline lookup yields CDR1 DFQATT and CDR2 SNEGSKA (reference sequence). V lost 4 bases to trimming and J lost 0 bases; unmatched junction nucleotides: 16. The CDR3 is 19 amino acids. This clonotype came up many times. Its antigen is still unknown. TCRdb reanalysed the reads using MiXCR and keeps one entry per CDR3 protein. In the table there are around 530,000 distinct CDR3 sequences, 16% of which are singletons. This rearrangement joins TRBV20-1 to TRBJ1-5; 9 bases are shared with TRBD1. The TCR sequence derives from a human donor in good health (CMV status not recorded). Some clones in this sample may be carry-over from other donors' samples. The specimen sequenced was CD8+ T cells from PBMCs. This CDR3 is CSAKAHRDRERNSNQPQHF. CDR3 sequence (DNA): TGCAGTGCTAAAGCCCACCGGGACAGGGAGCGGAATAGCAATCAGCCCCAGCATTTT.